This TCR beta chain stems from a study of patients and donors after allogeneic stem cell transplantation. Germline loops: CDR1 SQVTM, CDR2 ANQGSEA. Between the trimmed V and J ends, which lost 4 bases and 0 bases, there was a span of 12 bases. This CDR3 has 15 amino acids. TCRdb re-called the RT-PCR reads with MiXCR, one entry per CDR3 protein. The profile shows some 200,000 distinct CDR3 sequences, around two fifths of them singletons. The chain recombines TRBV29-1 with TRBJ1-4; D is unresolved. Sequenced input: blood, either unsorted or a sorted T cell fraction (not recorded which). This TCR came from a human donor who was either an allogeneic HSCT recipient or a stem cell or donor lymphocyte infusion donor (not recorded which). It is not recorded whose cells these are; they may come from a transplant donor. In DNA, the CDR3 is TGCAGCGTTGGACTCTCCCCCGCAACTAATGAAAAACTGTTTTTT. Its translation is CSVGLSPATNEKLFF.